This TCR beta chain emerged from a study of cytomegalovirus exposure and HLA in healthy donors (dated by TCRdb to 2016 to 2017). About the study as a whole: In an earlier analysis of some 610 of the donors, roughly 300 Gb of sequence data and approximately 100 million unique TCR beta sequences from roughly 180 million T cells were reported. An early release covering around 630 HLA-typed donors comprised 300 to 350 gigabases of sequencing data and 85 million to 100 million unique TCR sequences. Among the roughly 380 genotyped donors, 81% belonged to the genetic ancestry cluster associated with self-reported Caucasian donors. The study was designed to test whether signatures of past pathogen exposure could be identified by cataloging public T cell receptors. The T cell repertoires of 700 or so subjects were profiled by immunosequencing and related to cytomegalovirus serostatus. In addition to the first cohort of approximately 670 subjects, a separate validation cohort of 120 different subjects was used. To predict cytomegalovirus infection status, the study combined high-throughput TCR immunosequencing, statistical association of individual TCRs with disease status, and machine learning. To study patterns of TCR occurrence, a later analysis re-analyzed previously published TCR beta repertoires from around 670 donors and added high-resolution HLA genotyping. The later analysis used no new phenotypic data to find candidate immune exposures, relying instead on TCR beta sequences and their occurrence across donors. In an earlier analysis of roughly 540 of the donors, high-throughput TCR beta sequencing was used to judge whether each TCR beta V gene segment behaved as functional or pseudogenic. Donor age, sex, ethnicity and CMV serostatus were compiled alongside the repertoire data. A later genetic analysis took genome-wide SNP genotypes for about 65% of the 666 donors and used that subset as a discovery cohort. Every discovery cohort repertoire had been produced on one sequencing platform. Class I and class II HLA loci were covered by the typing at four-digit resolution. The number of typed donors differed by locus: about 629-640 for A, B, C, DRB1 and DQB1; approximately 520 for DQA1; approximately 600 for DPA1; and about 450 for DPB1. Five DR-DQ haplotypes were handled as single units for association and clustering, since linkage in the cohort was strong. Across some 400 genotyped donors of the cohort, an average of about 220,000 unique TCR beta nucleotide sequences per donor were sequenced, and approximately 19% of those sequences were non-productive.

Trimmed from V: 3 bases; trimmed from J: 5 bases; junction bases lacking a gene match: 7. As encoded in the germline V gene, CDR1 is SGHRS while CDR2 is YFSETQ. Measured from the cysteine to the phenylalanine, the CDR3 is 16 residues long. Only the CDR3 portion is preserved as DNA: 48 bases, with reading frame beginning at the first base. As to this clone: Its antigen is unknown.

Points the paper makes about the study in general: Assigning TCR associations to individual alleles was difficult when HLA alleles, especially DR and DQ, strongly co-occurred. A later genetic analysis reported fewer N-insertions in productive TCRs among donors in an Asian-associated ancestry cluster than the approximately 670-donor mean. In a later analysis, the rate of TCR association differed among HLA loci, with DRB1 alleles having the most associated TCRs and HLA-C alleles having the fewest. The study gave a list of roughly 150 TCR beta chains associated with cytomegalovirus. A few of the identified cytomegalovirus-associated TCR beta chains were confirmed in vitro to be specific for cytomegalovirus antigens. While some public TCRs were present in many individuals, most TCR sequences turned up only very rarely across donors. Cytomegalovirus status was reported to be diagnosed by the classifier with high specificity and sensitivity in both the original and validation cohorts. A later analysis found that HLA-associated TCR beta chains were more clonally expanded and had lower generation probabilities than equally common non-associated chains. A further reported finding was that TCR beta sequences accurately predicted the HLA-A and HLA-B alleles for most subjects in the first cohort. Specific HLA alleles were associated with 16,951 TCR beta sequences at a false discovery rate of 0.05 in a later analysis. Only TCR beta chains were sequenced in this cohort, and the absence of alpha or paired-chain data limited detectable features. An association between a missense DCLRE1C variant and V-gene and J-gene trimming of TCR beta chains was found in a later genetic analysis and replicated in an independent cohort. According to a later analysis, parvovirus B19, influenza, CMV and Epstein-Barr virus appeared linked to several top co-occurrence clusters. The presence/absence analyses assumed that sequencing depth was roughly uniform across donors, and that assumption may not be true. According to the authors, the approach could potentially be generalized to other disease states and immunological phenotypes. Broadly in line with IMGT annotations, most TCR beta V segments showed up in productive rearrangements about 87% or about 30% of the time in an earlier analysis of roughly 590 of the donors. Linkage disequilibrium might explain the correlated functional status among segregating V segments, but an unknown experimental factor could not be ruled out. For the cohort, immune exposure information was limited to CMV serostatus. Most CMV-associated TCR beta chains appeared to be HLA-restricted in a later analysis, and the HLA associations seemed to be driven largely by CMV exposure. The sequencing pipeline was judged likely to have produced a cluster of highly shared sequence variants as a technical artifact. Over 15 rarely observed V segments, including chromosome 9 orphons, were excluded from the earlier analysis of about 500 of the donors because counts were too low. Because HLA typing was unavailable for some donors at each locus, only the typed subset was used in association tests. The 87-base-pair reads could not distinguish some IMGT-functional V segments, including TRBV6-2 and TRBV6-3, so those segments were excluded.

In total, over 600 healthy bone marrow donors made up the cohort. At the time of sampling, all cohort members were nominally healthy, though unrecorded immune exposures were likely present. The donor was CMV seronegative and was included in the group of a few hundred seronegative cohort members. Each donor provided a peripheral blood sample, and peripheral blood mononuclear cells were used for TCR beta sequencing. Genomic DNA extraction from the blood cell samples was performed with the Qiagen DNeasy Blood Extraction Kit. Library preparation employed the immunoSEQ multiplex PCR assay. For the multiplex PCR, a mixture combining 60 forward primers for TCR Vbeta segments and 13 reverse primers for TCR Jbeta segments was used. The CDR3 region of rearranged TCR beta genes was amplified from genomic DNA by a multiplex PCR assay. The Illumina HiSeq System was used to sequence the amplified TCR beta libraries as 87-base-pair reads. Processing in the source paper ran as follows. A later analysis counted some 80 million unique TCR beta chains across the roughly 700 repertoires, and some 11 million of these chains were shared by at least two donors. Raw reads were error-corrected and collapsed into unique sequences by a nearest-neighbor algorithm in which closely related sequences were merged to remove PCR and sequencing errors. CDR3 sequences were aligned to IMGT reference sequences to assign V, D and J gene segments. Each retained sequence needed at least a six-nucleotide match to both a V gene segment and a J gene segment. Rearrangements were classified as productive when the CDR3 lacked stop codons and remained in frame with V and J, and all other rearrangements were classified as non-productive. Following IMGT convention, CDR3 was defined as the stretch from the second conserved V-encoded cysteine to the conserved J-encoded phenylalanine. Sequences without an unambiguous match to a single V gene segment were excluded from the earlier analysis of approximately 560 of the donors. In an earlier analysis of 587 of the donors, V segments were called functional above 56.7% productive rearrangements and were called segregating when the between-donor standard deviation exceeded 5%. To diagnose cytomegalovirus status from the catalog of TCR beta chain sequences, a statistical classification framework was built. A later analysis assigned V and J genes by comparing TCR nucleotide sequences with IMGT/GENE-DB human TR gene sequences. In a later analysis, CDR3 sequences and most-parsimonious VDJ recombination scenarios were assigned using the TCRdist pipeline. In a later analysis, each TCR beta chain was defined by its CDR3 amino acid sequence together with its V-gene family, and reads lacking a unique V-gene family were excluded. As a way to deal with suspected cross-contamination and a sequencing artifact, a later analysis dropped roughly 600 nucleotide sequences that were highly shared and had low generation probability. In a later analysis, a clonal expansion index for each public chain was calculated from normalized within-repertoire ranks of inferred template counts. A later analysis computed generation probabilities with a VDJ recombination model fitted to out-of-frame rearrangements, and checked the results against IGoR. A later analysis scored TCR-TCR, TCR-HLA and TCR-CMV co-occurrence with hypergeometric tests, applying a repertoire-size bias correction to TCR pairs. False discovery rates were estimated in a later analysis by permuting HLA or CMV assignments 20 times. In a later analysis, co-occurring TCRs were grouped using DBSCAN, and TCRdist sequence similarity was added for clustering within HLA-allele-positive subsets. Repertoires with fewer than 30,000 or more than 120,000 public chains were left out of co-occurrence clustering, as were a few repertoires with anomalous nucleotide sharing. TCRdb provides this immuneACCESS table in a form limited to in-frame rearrangements. Some clones are lacking; in checked studies, under half of them reflect an unresolved V gene, and why the rest are absent is not known. For V, J and clone size, that table is used; D and trimming come from the DNA. This sample's listing comprises 150,000 to 200,000 clones. The top ten clonotypes cover roughly 2% of the sample.

Recombination joined TRBV5-1 with TRBJ2-1, with 11 junctional bases fitting TRBD2. The clonotype comes from a man aged 25-45 years in good health and CMV-seronegative. Sequenced material: PBMCs. The DNA is as follows: TGCGCCAGCAGCTGGGCGGGACTAGCGGCCGACAATGAGCAGTTCTTC. Its translation reads: CASSWAGLAADNEQFF.